The rows below give T cell receptor beta chains drawn from one sample of a study of T-cell reconstitution after alpha-beta-depleted transplantation in children. TCRdb ran MiXCR on the PCR reads and lists one entry per CDR3 protein. Among some 290,000 distinct CDR3 sequences listed, more than 9% were seen once. The sample here was PBMCs from the stem cell graft donor, taken from the stem cell graft. The receptors were gathered from a human donor who donated a stem cell graft to a child with SCID. CDR3s leave out the opening cysteine and the closing phenylalanine or tryptophan.

len | v_gene | CDR3aa
14 | TRBV20-1 | SAGLLSGVFQETQY
15 | TRBV28 | ASSHGTFGRFGTEAF
15 | TRBV12-3/TRBV12-4 | ASSLRSGGVSTDTQY
15 | TRBV12-3/TRBV12-4 | ASSPGTSAHKHNEQF
12 | TRBV7-2 | ASSLVGLHNEQF
14 | TRBV3-1 | ASSQADTRVQETQY
10 | TRBV27 | ASSGLRETQY
15 | TRBV9 | ASSVGRGDLGANVLT
13 | TRBV27 | ASRLGQKSSYEQY
12 | TRBV2 | ASSPTGGGYGYT
15 | TRBV4-2 | ASSQDRGSGGEDTQY
11 | TRBV29-1 | SVVSGLAYEQY
13 | TRBV12-3/TRBV12-4 | ASSASGLSSYEQY
11 | TRBV11-2 | ASSPTGAGEAF
13 | TRBV15 | ATSQDRSEVGEQY